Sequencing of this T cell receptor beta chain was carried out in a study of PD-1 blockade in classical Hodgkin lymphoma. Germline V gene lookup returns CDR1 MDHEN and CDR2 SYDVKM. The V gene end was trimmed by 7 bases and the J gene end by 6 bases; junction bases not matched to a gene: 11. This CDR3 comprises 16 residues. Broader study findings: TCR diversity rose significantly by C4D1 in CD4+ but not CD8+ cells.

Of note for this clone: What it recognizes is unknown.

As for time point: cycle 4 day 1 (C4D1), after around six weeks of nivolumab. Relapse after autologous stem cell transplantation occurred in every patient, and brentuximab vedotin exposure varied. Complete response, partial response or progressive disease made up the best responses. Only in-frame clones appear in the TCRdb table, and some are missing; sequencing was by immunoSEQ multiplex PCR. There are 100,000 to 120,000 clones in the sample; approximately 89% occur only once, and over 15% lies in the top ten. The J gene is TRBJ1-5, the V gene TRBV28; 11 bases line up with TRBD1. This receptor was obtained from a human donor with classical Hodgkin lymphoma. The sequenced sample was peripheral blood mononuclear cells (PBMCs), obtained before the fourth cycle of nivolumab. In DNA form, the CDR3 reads TGTGCCAGCAATCCCAGGACAGGGGGCCCCGGTCAGCCCCAGCATTTT. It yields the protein CASNPRTGGPGQPQHF.